This entry features one TCR beta chain sequence. Its matching antigen is unknown. The junction does not match germline at one end; this may be a read error. Replicate PCRs from sorted subsets contained 200 ng DNA, which is 29,000 or so T cell genomes. The repertoire was sequenced with immunoSEQ multiplex PCR; TCRdb's copy has only in-frame clones and lacks some. Of approximately 740,000 clones listed, about 91% are singletons. The data were obtained in a study of shared clonotypes between healthy human individuals. Study-level findings and limits: The study generally estimated greater richness for naive than memory subsets.

Terminally differentiated effector memory CD45RA+ cells were excluded from the naive CD8 cells, which were CD45RO-negative and positively selected for CCR7. This TCR came from a man aged 25 to 40 in good health. Material for sequencing was naive CD8+ T cells sorted from blood.

The CDR3 coding sequence is TGTGCCAGCAGCGAAGTATGGAACACCGGGGAGCTGTTTTTT. The encoded protein is CASSEVWNTGELFF. The rearrangement links TRBV6-1 to TRBJ2-2; D is unclear. Germline CDR1 is MNHNS and CDR2 is SASEGT. CDR3 length equals 14 residues.